There are a few counts of the clone carrying this T cell receptor (beta chain). This record belongs to a study of blood T cells in healthy people across ages. A J-beta primer mix and a sample-barcoded 5' primer were used in a second PCR of roughly 6 to 11 cycles. TCRdb used MiXCR to reprocess the 5' RACE reads, holding one entry per CDR3 protein. The sample includes some 1.6 million distinct CDR3 sequences, about 31% of them seen just once. The CDR3 consists of 14 residues. In germline, CDR1 is MGHRA, CDR2 YSYEKL. Sequenced: blood. This chain uses TRBV4-1 with TRBJ2-4, with a weak D call TRBD2 (6 bases). The last part of the DNA fits TRBJ2-7 better; the J call may be wrong. The source is a woman aged 25 to 39 in good health. CDR3 loop: CASSQDGWRVEQYF. CDR3 DNA sequence: TGCGCCAGCAGCCAAGATGGGTGGAGGGTCGAGCAGTACTTC.